This T cell receptor (beta chain) was found in a study of beta chain features in type 1 diabetes. Across the study: The patients were much like the healthy donors in age, gender and cell yields.

Expressed TCRB transcripts were sequenced, since all the RNA that had been isolated was reverse transcribed. About 3.6 million reads on average were seen across naive, central memory and regulatory T cell samples. Profiling relied on immunoSEQ multiplex PCR, and the TCRdb table lists in-frame clones only, not all of them. The sample records 300,000 or so clones, 14% being singletons. General study points: TCRB CDR3 length was moderately but significantly reduced in all four CD4+ subsets of Type 1 diabetes patients.

Sorting produced populations that all topped 95% purity. In germline, CDR1 is KGHSH, CDR2 LQKENI. The CDR3 totals 14 residues. V shed 4 bases and J shed 2 bases, with 11 bases lying between them. Comments on this clone: No antigen is known for it.

The receptor was isolated from a man between 25 and 39 years old with type 1 diabetes. The gene calls are TRBV18 and TRBJ1-2; the D gene is possibly TRBD1 (6 bases). The sample comprised naive CD4+ T cells from blood. The chain's CDR3 is CASSLYTGNYGYTF. CDR3 coding DNA: TGTGCCAGCTCACTATATACAGGGAACTATGGCTACACCTTC.